What follows are 17 T cell receptor beta chains derived from one specimen sequenced in a study of blood T cell repertoires in COVID-19. This table comes from immunoSEQ multiplex PCR, and its TCRdb copy is limited to in-frame clones, with some not included. The data hold a few hundred thousand clones, with 83% observed a single time. Sequences were obtained from PBMCs or T cells enriched from blood (not recorded which). The source is a woman aged 50 to 60 who had recovered from COVID-19.

The V and J genes are TRBV4-2 and TRBJ1-1; D call uncertain. The CDR3 contains 14 residues. With 1 base removed from V and 4 bases from J, the gap between germline ends came to 10 bases. The germline V gene encodes CDR1 LGHNA and CDR2 YNFKEQ. The CDR3 bases are TGTGCCAGCAGCCAAGGGGCGGGAAGCACTGAAGCTTTCTTT. It translates to CASSQGAGSTEAFF.

The chain is built from TRBV10-3 and TRBJ2-1, with TRBD2 as a possible D gene (7 bases). Germline V gives CDR1 ENHRY, CDR2 SYGVKD. V dropped 3 bases and J dropped 5 bases, with 20 bases sitting between them. This CDR3 has 17 residues. The CDR3 sequence: CAISDLGRTGGHNEQFF. The CDR3 nucleotides read TGTGCCATCAGTGACCTAGGTAGGACGGGGGGCCACAATGAGCAGTTCTTC.

This chain uses TRBV19 with TRBJ2-2; 8 bases are shared with TRBD2. Germline V gene sequence: CDR1 LNHDA, CDR2 SQIVND (reference sequence). V dropped 4 bases and J dropped 5; count of bases not matched to a gene: 6. CDR3 length: 15 residues. CDR3 loop: CASSTGTRLTGELFF. As DNA, the CDR3 is TGTGCCAGTAGTACCGGGACTAGACTAACCGGGGAGCTGTTTTTT.

The chain is built from TRBV13 and TRBJ2-7, with a possible D match to TRBD1 (5 bases). In germline, CDR1 is PRHDT, CDR2 FYEKMQ (reference sequence). V gave up 1 base and J gave up 6 bases, with 13 bases separating them. The CDR3 contains 14 residues. This CDR3 is CASSLAGIQSEQYF. In nucleotides, the CDR3 is TGTGCCAGCAGCTTAGCAGGGATACAGAGCGAGCAGTACTTC.

Remarks on this clone: This sample includes further DNA sequences coding for the same CDR3. The gene calls are TRBV2 and TRBJ1-3; the match to TRBD1 covers 8 bases. There are 16 residues in the CDR3. V shed 3 bases and J 0 bases; nucleotides not matched to a gene: 4. The germline CDR1 and CDR2 sequences are SNHLY and FYNNEI. The chain's CDR3 is CASSDGQGNSGNTIYF. The CDR3 DNA reads as TGTGCCAGCAGTGACGGACAGGGTAACTCTGGAAACACCATATATTTT.

V usage is TRBV5-4 and J usage is TRBJ1-2, with D maybe TRBD1 (6 bases). V was clipped by 4 bases and J by 0 bases, with 19 bases between them. CDR1 and CDR2 (germline): SGHNT, YYREEE (reference sequence). The CDR3 is 17 amino acids. The CDR3 sequence: CASSGGAGLSPNYGYTF. In DNA form, the CDR3 reads TGTGCCAGCAGCGGGGGGGCAGGTTTGAGCCCTAACTATGGCTACACCTTC.

The V call is TRBV19, the J call TRBJ1-1, with unresolved D. From germline, CDR1 is LNHDA and CDR2 SQIVND (reference sequence). This CDR3 has 12 amino acids. Trimming left V 10 bases short and J 8 bases short, with 17 bases between. CDR3 sequence: CATKPYGREAFF. The CDR3 DNA is TGTGCCACAAAACCGTACGGCAGGGAAGCTTTCTTT.

The V and J genes are TRBV5-1 and TRBJ1-1; the D gene is possibly TRBD1 (5 bases). V lost 1 base, J lost 6 bases, and 19 bases lay in between. Germline loops: CDR1 SGHRS, CDR2 YFSETQ. The CDR3 consists of 16 residues. The CDR3 nucleotides are TGCGCCAGCAGCTTGAGGGCCAGGGCGTTTGGCCCTGAAGCTTTCTTT. It encodes CASSLRARAFGPEAFF.

This clone was observed once. The CDR3 DNA follows: TGTGCCACCAGTGATTTCTATACGCAGTATTTT. Its protein product is CATSDFYTQYF. The V gene is TRBV24-1, the J gene TRBJ2-3, with D unclear. The germline V gene has CDR1 KGHDR and CDR2 SFDVKD. The length of the CDR3 is 11 residues. V lost 1 base and J lost 7, with 2 bases in between.

The chain uses TRBV4-3 and TRBJ2-7; a weak D match, TRBD2 (5 bases). Germline CDR1 LGHNA, CDR2 YSLEER. The CDR3 is 14 amino acids. V gave up 4 bases and J gave up 2 bases, with 12 bases separating them. The CDR3 DNA reads TGCGCCAGCAGCCCTAGCCGTTCCACCTACGAGCAGTACTTC. Amino acid sequence: CASSPSRSTYEQYF.

V is TRBV2 and J is TRBJ1-2; D remains unclear. This CDR3 region has 14 residues. The ends were cut back, 7 bases at V and 3 bases at J, with 15 bases in the middle. CDR1 is SNHLY, CDR2 FYNNEI, per germline. CDR3 sequence (DNA): TGTGCCAGCACGCCGTATCCCCGGGACTATGGCTACACCTTC. Residues: CASTPYPRDYGYTF.

The chain links TRBV30 to TRBJ2-3; possible D gene TRBD1, 7 bases. V lost 5 bases and J 0 bases, leaving 15 bases between the germline ends. Germline V gene sequence: CDR1 GTSNPN, CDR2 SVGIG (reference sequence). The CDR3 length is 15 residues. CDR3 DNA sequence: TGTGCCTGGGGAGGGACAGTGACTAGCACAGATACGCAGTATTTT. It translates to CAWGGTVTSTDTQYF.

This clone was picked up one time. The genes are TRBV5-1 and TRBJ1-2, with TRBD1 as a possible D gene (5 bases). V dropped 4 bases and J dropped 5 bases, with 12 bases sitting between them. The CDR3 length is 13 residues. Germline values: CDR1 SGHRS, CDR2 YFSETQ. The DNA of the CDR3 is TGCGCCAGCAGCCCGTCCGGACAATATGGCTACACCTTC. Translation: CASSPSGQYGYTF.

The V call is TRBV19, the J call TRBJ1-5; D not certain. With 6 bases removed from V and 6 bases from J, the gap between germline ends came to 9 bases. The CDR3 is 12 amino acids. From germline, CDR1 is LNHDA and CDR2 SQIVND (reference sequence). The CDR3 region is CASRAEGQPQHF. The CDR3 bases are TGTGCCAGTAGAGCCGAGGGTCAGCCCCAGCATTTT.

This clone has just a few counts. The chain uses TRBV7-2 and TRBJ1-6; unclear D gene. The CDR3 spans 14 residues. V lost 0 bases to trimming and J lost 5 bases, with 5 bases between them. The germline V gene encodes CDR1 SGHTA and CDR2 FQGNSA. The CDR3 sequence: CASSLARDNSPLHF. CDR3 bases: TGTGCCAGCAGCTTAGCCCGGGATAATTCACCCCTCCACTTT.

This CDR3 reads CASSPRLGFTEAFF. The CDR3 DNA sequence: TGTGCCAGCAGCCCCAGGCTCGGATTCACTGAAGCTTTCTTT. The V call is TRBV4-2, the J call TRBJ1-1, with no clear D. Germline CDR1 and CDR2: LGHNA and YNFKEQ. V was cut by 4 bases and J by 4 bases, with 13 bases left in between. The CDR3 is made up of 14 amino acids.

This chain links TRBV25-1 with TRBJ2-5; perhaps TRBD1 as D (6 bases). The germline V and J ends were trimmed by 4 bases and 7 bases, with 13 bases remaining between them. The CDR3 is made up of 13 amino acids. Germline CDR1 is MGHDK and CDR2 is SYGVNS. The CDR3 reads CASSGRTVGTQYF. The CDR3 coding sequence is TGTGCCAGCAGTGGACGGACAGTCGGGACCCAGTACTTC. Using reference TRBV25-1 and TRBJ2-5 for the parts outside the CDR3, the full variable domain is EADIYQTPRYLVIGTGKKITLECSQTMGHDKMYWYQQDPGMELHLIHYSYGVNSTEKGDLSSESTVSRIRTEHFPLTLESARPSHTSQYLCASSGRTVGTQYFGPGTRLLVL.